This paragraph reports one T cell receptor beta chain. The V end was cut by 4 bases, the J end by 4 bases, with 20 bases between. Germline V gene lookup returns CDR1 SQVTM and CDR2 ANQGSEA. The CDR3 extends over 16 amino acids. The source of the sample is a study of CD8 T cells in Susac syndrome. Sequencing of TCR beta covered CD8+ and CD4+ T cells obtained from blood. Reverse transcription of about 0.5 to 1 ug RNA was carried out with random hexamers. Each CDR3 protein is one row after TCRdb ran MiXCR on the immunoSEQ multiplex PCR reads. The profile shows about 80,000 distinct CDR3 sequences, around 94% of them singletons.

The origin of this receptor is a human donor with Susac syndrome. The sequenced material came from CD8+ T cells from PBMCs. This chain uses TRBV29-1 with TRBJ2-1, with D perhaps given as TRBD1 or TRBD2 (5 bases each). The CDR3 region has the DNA TGCAGCGTTGCCCGGCCCCGGGACCTTCTTTACAATGAGCAGTTCTTC. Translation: CSVARPRDLLYNEQFF.